The clone carrying this T cell receptor beta chain was picked up many times. Its antigen is undetermined. Deletions cut 0 bases from V and 4 bases from J, with 10 bases between. Germline V lookup: CDR1 SGHRS, CDR2 YFSETQ. The CDR3 is 15 amino acids. The sample is drawn from a study of spatial heterogeneity in lung cancer. TCRdb fed the 5' RACE reads into MiXCR, producing one record per CDR3 protein. The data contain about 22,000 distinct CDR3 sequences, around 4.5% of them seen just once; the ten biggest clones take up less than 35%. The time point was: sample taken at primary tumor resection. Whole RNA, isolated from tumor, nontumor lung or frozen PBMC, was sequenced without prior sorting. Samples were obtained from 65 to 80 donors, all untreated early-stage non-small cell lung cancer patients. The study, taken as a whole, reports: Expanded tumor TCRs that were ubiquitous appeared in blood more at resection than follow-up.

This sequence was found in a male donor with early-stage non-small cell lung cancer. The source was PBMCs, collected at surgery. The chain couples TRBV5-1 to TRBJ2-2, with D hard to call. Here the CDR3 DNA reads TGCGCCAGCAGCTTGGAGGTCACCGGCACCGGGGAGCTGTTTTTT. Its translation: CASSLEVTGTGELFF.